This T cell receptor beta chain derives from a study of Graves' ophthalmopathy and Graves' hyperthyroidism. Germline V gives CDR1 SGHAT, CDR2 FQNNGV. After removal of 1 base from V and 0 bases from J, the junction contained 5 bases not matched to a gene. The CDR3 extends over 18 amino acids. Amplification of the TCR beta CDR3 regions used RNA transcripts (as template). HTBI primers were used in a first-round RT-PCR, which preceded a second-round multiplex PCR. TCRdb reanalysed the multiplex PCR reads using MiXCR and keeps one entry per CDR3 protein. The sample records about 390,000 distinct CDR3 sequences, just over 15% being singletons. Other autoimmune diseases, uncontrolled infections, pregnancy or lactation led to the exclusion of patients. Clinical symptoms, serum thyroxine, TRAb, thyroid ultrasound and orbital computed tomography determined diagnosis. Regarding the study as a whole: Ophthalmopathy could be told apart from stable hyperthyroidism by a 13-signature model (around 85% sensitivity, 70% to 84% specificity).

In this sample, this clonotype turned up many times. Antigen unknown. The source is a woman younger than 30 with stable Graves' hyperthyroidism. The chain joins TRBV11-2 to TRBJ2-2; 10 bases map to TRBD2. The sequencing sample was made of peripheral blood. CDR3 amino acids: CASSLVTLAGANTGELFF. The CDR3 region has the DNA TGTGCCAGCAGCTTAGTCACCCTAGCGGGGGCGAACACCGGGGAGCTGTTTTTT.